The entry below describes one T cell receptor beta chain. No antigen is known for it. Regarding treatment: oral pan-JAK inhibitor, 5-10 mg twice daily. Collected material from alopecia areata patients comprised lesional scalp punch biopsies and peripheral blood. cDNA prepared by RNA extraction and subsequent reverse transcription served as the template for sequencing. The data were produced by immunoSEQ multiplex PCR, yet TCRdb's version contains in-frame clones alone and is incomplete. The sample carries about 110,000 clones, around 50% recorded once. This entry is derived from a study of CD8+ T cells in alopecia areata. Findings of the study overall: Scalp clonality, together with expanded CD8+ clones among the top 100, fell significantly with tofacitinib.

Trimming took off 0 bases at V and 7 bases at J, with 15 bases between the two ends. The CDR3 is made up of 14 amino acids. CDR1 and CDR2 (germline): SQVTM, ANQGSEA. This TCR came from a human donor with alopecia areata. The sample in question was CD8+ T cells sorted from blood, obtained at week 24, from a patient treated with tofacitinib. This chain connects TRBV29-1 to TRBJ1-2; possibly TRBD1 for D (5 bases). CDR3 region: CSVEDQAGSFGYTF. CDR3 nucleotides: TGCAGCGTTGAAGATCAGGCAGGGTCGTTTGGCTACACCTTC.